This T cell receptor (beta chain) was retrieved from a study of vaccination effects on CD4 cells after COVID-19. Study information: Post-vaccine specimens arrived a median 72 days past the second dose. Study results and caveats: Clones from infection and from vaccination both contracted markedly late after vaccination.

The CDR3 has 14 amino acids. V shed 0 bases and J 5 bases; nucleotides not matched to a gene: 5. Germline V gives CDR1 SGHRS, CDR2 YFSETQ. ViraFEST assay sequencing came after antigen-specific CD4+ T cells were expanded with viral peptide pools. Around day 10 of culture, CD4+ T cells were separated out. Every participant took two doses of the BNT162b2 or mRNA-1273 vaccine. In the vaccine recipients, nucleocapsid antibodies were negative and there was no prior SARS-CoV-2 infection. The assay was immunoSEQ multiplex PCR, and TCRdb's table has in-frame clones only and misses some. Of some 24,000 clones in the sample, roughly 80% are singletons; the top ten hold approximately 23%. As concerns this clone: Its cognate antigen is unknown.

The V call is TRBV5-1, the J call TRBJ2-7; 7 positions match TRBD2. The receptor's source is a human donor who received a COVID-19 vaccine. The material was CD4+ T cells from PBMCs cultured with HCoV-NL63 spike peptides, obtained after COVID-19 vaccination. Here the CDR3 DNA reads TGCGCCAGCAGCTTGGTGGGAGGGGATCACGAGCAGTACTTC. It translates to CASSLVGGDHEQYF.